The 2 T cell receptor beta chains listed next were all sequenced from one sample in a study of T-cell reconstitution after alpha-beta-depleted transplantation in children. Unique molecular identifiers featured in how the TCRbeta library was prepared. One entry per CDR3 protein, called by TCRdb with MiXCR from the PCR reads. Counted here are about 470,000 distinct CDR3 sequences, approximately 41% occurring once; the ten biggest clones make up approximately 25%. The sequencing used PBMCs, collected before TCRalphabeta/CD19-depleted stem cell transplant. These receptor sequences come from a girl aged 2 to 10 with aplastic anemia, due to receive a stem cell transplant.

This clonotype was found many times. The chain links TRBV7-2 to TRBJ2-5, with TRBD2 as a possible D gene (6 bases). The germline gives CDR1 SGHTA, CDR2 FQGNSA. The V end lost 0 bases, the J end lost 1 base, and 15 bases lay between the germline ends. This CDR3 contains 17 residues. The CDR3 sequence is CASSLAPGLFTQETQYF. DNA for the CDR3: TGTGCCAGCAGCTTAGCCCCGGGACTTTTTACCCAAGAGACCCAGTACTTC.

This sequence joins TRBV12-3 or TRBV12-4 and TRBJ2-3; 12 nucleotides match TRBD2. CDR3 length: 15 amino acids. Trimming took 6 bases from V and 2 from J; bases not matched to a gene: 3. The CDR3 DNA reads TGTGCCAGCAGGCGGACTAGCGGGAACACAGATACGCAGTATTTT. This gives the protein CASRRTSGNTDTQYF.